This T cell receptor beta chain appears in the sequencing data of a study of cytomegalovirus exposure and HLA in healthy donors. Whole-study findings and limits: Many donors shared some public TCRs, even though most TCR sequences were rare.

Using immunoSEQ multiplex PCR, the repertoire was profiled, and TCRdb retains in-frame clones only, with some absent. Of roughly 200,000 clones listed, roughly nine tenths are singletons. Concerning this clone itself: Its antigen is not identified.

The donors were part of the validation cohort, which consisted of about 130 subjects and was separate from the first cohort of 666 subjects. This receptor was taken from a man aged 25 to 40 in good health and CMV-seropositive. Sequenced: PBMCs.

CDR3 coding DNA: TGTGCCAGCAGTCTCGGACAGGGACCTTCCTGGGAGCAGTACTTC. Translating it yields CASSLGQGPSWEQYF. The rearrangement links TRBV28 to TRBJ2-7, with TRBD1 matching over 8 bases. The germline CDR1 and CDR2 sequences are MDHEN and SYDVKM. The length of the CDR3 is 15 residues. V shed 5 bases and J 7 bases; nucleotides not matched to a gene: 13.